Listed here are 11 T cell receptor beta chains from one sample, sequenced in a study of T cells in Graves' hyperthyroidism and ophthalmopathy. Using RNA transcripts as the source, TCR beta CDR3 regions were amplified. An initial round of RT-PCR targeting the TCR CDR3 relied on the HTBI primer set. TCRdb independently ran MiXCR on the multiplex PCR reads; one entry per CDR3 protein. The table shows 500,000 to 650,000 distinct CDR3 sequences, with around 15% occurring only once. The sequenced sample was blood. Receptors originate from a woman between 50 and 59 years old with Graves' ophthalmopathy.

This clonotype was counted a few times. This chain uses TRBV5-1 with TRBJ2-4; tentatively, D is TRBD1 (5 bases). There are 14 residues in the CDR3. CDR1 is SGHRS, CDR2 YFSETQ, per germline. Between the trimmed V and J ends, which lost 0 bases and 10 bases, there was a span of 14 bases. CDR3 residues: CASSLGRQPSIQYF. For the CDR3, the DNA is TGCGCCAGCAGCTTGGGGCGACAGCCCTCAATTCAGTACTTC. Full variable domain (rest looked up from reference TRBV5-1 and TRBJ2-4): KAGVTQTPRYLIKTRGQQVTLSCSPISGHRSVSWYQQTPGQGLQFLFEYFSETQRNKGNFPGRFSGRQFSNSRSEMNVSTLELGDSALYLCASSLGRQPSIQYFGAGTRLSVL.

Turning to this clonotype: Mismatch with germline at one junction end may stem from a read error. V usage is TRBV6-5 and J usage is TRBJ1-1; 12 bases align to TRBD1. The length of the CDR3 is 18 residues. Looked up from germline, CDR1 is MNHEY and CDR2 is SVGAGI. The CDR3 here is CASSSPGTGGPGHTKAFF. The DNA for the CDR3 is TGTGCCAGCAGTTCTCCCGGGACAGGGGGCCCGGGTCACACTAAAGCTTTCTTT.

The genes are TRBV28 and TRBJ2-3; 11 nucleotides line up with TRBD2. Germline V CDR1 and CDR2: MDHEN, SYDVKM. V lost 5 bases to trimming and J lost 6 bases; unmatched junction nucleotides: 4. There are 14 residues in the CDR3. The DNA for the CDR3 is TGTGCCAGCAGTGGAATAGCGGGAGGGGATACGCAGTATTTT. Translating it yields CASSGIAGGDTQYF.

In this sample, this clonotype turned up many times. This chain uses TRBV20-1 with TRBJ2-7; D is perhaps TRBD1 or TRBD2 (5 bases each). The CDR3 consists of 13 residues. Germline-derived CDR1 and CDR2 are DFQATT and SNEGSKA (reference sequence). V was shortened by 5 bases and J by 2 bases, with 13 bases between the two germline ends. The DNA for the CDR3 is TGCAGTGCTGGGGACCGATCAGCCTACGAGCAGTACTTC. This translates into CSAGDRSAYEQYF.

The chain recombines TRBV12-3 or TRBV12-4 with TRBJ2-5, with a weak D call TRBD2 (6 bases). This CDR3 region has 14 residues. Trimming took 5 bases from V and 4 from J, leaving 14 bases between them. CDR3: CASSGTSCGETQYF. DNA for the CDR3: TGTGCCAGCAGTGGCACTAGCTGTGGAGAGACCCAGTACTTC.

This clonotype was observed many times. The rearrangement uses TRBV7-2 and TRBJ2-1, with D tentatively TRBD1 (6 bases). Looked up from germline, CDR1 is SGHTA and CDR2 is FQGNSA. This CDR3 spans 15 amino acids. The ends were cut back, 5 bases at V and 0 bases at J, with 11 bases in the middle. The CDR3 spells CASSSRGYSYNEQFF. The CDR3 coding sequence is TGTGCCAGCAGCAGCAGGGGATACTCCTACAATGAGCAGTTCTTC.

The sample holds many counts of this clonotype. V usage is TRBV27 and J usage is TRBJ2-5; a possible D gene is TRBD1 (7 bases). Per the germline V gene, CDR1 is MNHEY and CDR2 is SMNVEV (reference sequence). With 2 bases removed from V and 5 bases from J, the gap between germline ends came to 21 bases. This CDR3 region has 17 residues. CDR3 amino acids: CASSLRDSAAGRETQYF. Written as DNA, the CDR3 is TGTGCCAGCAGTTTACGGGACAGCGCCGCGGGACGCGAGACCCAGTACTTC.

The chain is built from TRBV11-2 and TRBJ2-2; possibly TRBD2 for D (6 bases). This CDR3 is built from 17 residues. Deletions cut 2 bases from V and 0 bases from J, with 13 bases between. Germline CDR1 and CDR2: SGHAT and FQNNGV. The CDR3 bases are TGTGCCAGCAGCTTAATTAGCGGTTTCGCGAACACCGGGGAGCTGTTTTTT. Translated, it gives CASSLISGFANTGELFF.

This clonotype was recorded a few times. A much bigger clone sits one base away, suggesting this may be a read error. The chain links TRBV7-9 to TRBJ2-5; D uncertain. With 1 base removed from V and 7 bases from J, the gap between germline ends came to 13 bases. This CDR3 contains 14 residues. CDR1 and CDR2 from the germline V gene are SEHNR and FQNEAQ (reference sequence). CDR3 DNA: TGTGCCAGCAGCTTAGATTCAGATTCGTCGACCCAGTACTTC. Translating gives CASSLDSDSSTQYF.

The sample holds many counts of this clonotype. The chain recombines TRBV20-1 with TRBJ2-7; D might be TRBD1 (6 bases). Germline V gives CDR1 DFQATT, CDR2 SNEGSKA (reference sequence). Trimming cost V 2 bases and J 3 bases, with 14 bases left between them. The CDR3 sequence is 14 residues long. The CDR3 region has the DNA TGCAGTGCTAGACGGAGGACAGCTAGCTACGAGCAGTACTTC. Protein: CSARRRTASYEQYF.

The genes are TRBV7-8 and TRBJ2-7, with TRBD2 matching 10 bases. Germline CDR1 SGHVS, CDR2 FQNEAQ. J lost 2 bases, V lost 5 bases, and 12 bases had no gene match. This CDR3 spans 17 amino acids. For the CDR3, the DNA is TGTGCCAGCAGCCCCAAGGCTCTAGCGGGGGCACCCTACGAGCAGTACTTC. As protein: CASSPKALAGAPYEQYF.